This T cell receptor beta chain was retrieved from a study of cytomegalovirus exposure and HLA in healthy donors. Study-wide context: As released early, the data held 85 million to 95 million unique TCRs from HLA-typed donors.

Study-wide findings and caveats: Exclusion applied to some V segments, including TRBV6-2 and TRBV6-3, as they were indistinguishable.

Germline V gives CDR1 SGHVS, CDR2 FQNEAQ. V lost 4 bases and J lost 1; bases outside the gene matches: 4. The CDR3 length is 15 residues. The PCR employed 60 Vbeta primers together with 13 Jbeta primers. Profiling relied on immunoSEQ multiplex PCR, and the TCRdb table lists in-frame clones only, not all of them. The sample carries 150,000 to 180,000 clones, 75% to 85% recorded once. To note about this clone: Its antigen is unknown.

What was sequenced was PBMCs. The sequence derives from a man aged 25-40 years in good health and CMV-seropositive. The chain uses TRBV7-8 and TRBJ1-5; 7 nucleotides match TRBD1. The CDR3 DNA reads as TGTGCCAGCAGCTCTAACAGGGGAAGCAATCAGCCCCAGCATTTT. It encodes CASSSNRGSNQPQHF.